Listed here is a single T cell receptor (beta chain). TCR beta VDJ and CDR3 profiling used genomic DNA as template. MiXCR was run by TCRdb on the reads, yielding one entry per CDR3 protein. The sample consists of fewer than 300,000 distinct CDR3 sequences, approximately 80% of them appearing once. Trimming left V 2 bases short and J 6 bases short, with 24 bases between. In germline, CDR1 is SGHTA, CDR2 FQGTGA. The CDR3 is 18 amino acids. Selection for sequencing was limited to patients who had shown CD8+CD57+ cell expansion by flow cytometry. The data belong to a study of CD8+CD57+ T cells in acquired aplastic anemia.

This sequence joins TRBV7-3 and TRBJ2-3; perhaps D is TRBD1 or TRBD2 (5 bases each). The sample taken for sequencing was sorted CD4+, CD8+, or CD8+CD57+ T cells (not recorded which) from PBMCs. The sequence came from a human donor with aplastic anemia. CDR3 sequence reads: CASSLAGSYGANVDTQYF. In DNA, the CDR3 is TGTGCCAGCAGCTTAGCGGGTAGCTACGGGGCCAACGTCGATACGCAGTATTTT. Full variable domain (rest looked up from reference TRBV7-3 and TRBJ2-3): GAGVSQTPSNKVTEKGKYVELRCDPISGHTALYWYRQSLGQGPEFLIYFQGTGAADDSGLPNDRFFAVRPEGSVSTLKIQRTERGDSAVYLCASSLAGSYGANVDTQYFGPGTRLTVL.